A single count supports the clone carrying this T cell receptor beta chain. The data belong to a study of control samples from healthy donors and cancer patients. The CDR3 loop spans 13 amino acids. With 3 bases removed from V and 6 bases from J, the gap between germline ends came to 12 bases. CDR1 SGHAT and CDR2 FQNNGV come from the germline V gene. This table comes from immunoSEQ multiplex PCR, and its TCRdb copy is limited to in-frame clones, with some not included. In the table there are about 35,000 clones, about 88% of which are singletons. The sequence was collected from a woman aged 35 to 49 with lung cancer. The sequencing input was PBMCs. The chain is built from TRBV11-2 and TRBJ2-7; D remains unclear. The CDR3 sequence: CASSFPPQGEQYF. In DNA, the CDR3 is TGTGCCAGCAGCTTTCCCCCCCAAGGCGAGCAGTACTTC.